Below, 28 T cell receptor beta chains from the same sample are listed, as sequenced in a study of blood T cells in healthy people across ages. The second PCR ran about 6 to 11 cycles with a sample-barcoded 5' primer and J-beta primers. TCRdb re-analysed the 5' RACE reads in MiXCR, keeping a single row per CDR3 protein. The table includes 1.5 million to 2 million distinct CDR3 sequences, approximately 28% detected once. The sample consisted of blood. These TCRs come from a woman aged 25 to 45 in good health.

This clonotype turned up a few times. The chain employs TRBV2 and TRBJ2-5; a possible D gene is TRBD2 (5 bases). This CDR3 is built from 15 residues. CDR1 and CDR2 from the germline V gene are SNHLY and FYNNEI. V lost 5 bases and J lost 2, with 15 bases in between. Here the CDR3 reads CASSPAATRQETQYF. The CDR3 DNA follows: TGTGCCAGCAGTCCCGCGGCAACTAGACAAGAGACCCAGTACTTC. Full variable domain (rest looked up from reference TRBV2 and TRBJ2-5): EPEVTQTPSHQVTQMGQEVILRCVPISNHLYFYWYRQILGQKVEFLVSFYNNEISEKSEIFDDQFSVERPDGSNFTLKIRSTKLEDSAMYFCASSPAATRQETQYFGPGTRLLVL.

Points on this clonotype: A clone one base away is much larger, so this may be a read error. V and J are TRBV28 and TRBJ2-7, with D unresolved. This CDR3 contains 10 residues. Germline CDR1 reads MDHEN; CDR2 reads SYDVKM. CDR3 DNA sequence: TGTGCCAGCGGGCCCTACGTGCAGTACTTC. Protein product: CASGPYVQYF.

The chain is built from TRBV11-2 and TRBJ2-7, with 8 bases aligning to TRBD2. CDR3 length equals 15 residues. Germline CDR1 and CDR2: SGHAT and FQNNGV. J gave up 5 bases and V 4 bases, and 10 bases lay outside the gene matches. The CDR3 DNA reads TGTGCCAGCAGCTGGGAAGCGGGAGAACAGGACGAGCAGTACTTC. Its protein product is CASSWEAGEQDEQYF.

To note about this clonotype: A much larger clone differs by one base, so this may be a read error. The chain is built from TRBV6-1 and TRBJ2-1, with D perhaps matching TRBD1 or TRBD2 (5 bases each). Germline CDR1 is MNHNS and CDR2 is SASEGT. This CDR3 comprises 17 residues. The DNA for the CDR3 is TGTGTCAGCAGTAGAAATACCGGGACGGATTTCCTTAATGAGCAGTTCTTC. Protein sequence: CVSSRNTGTDFLNEQFF.

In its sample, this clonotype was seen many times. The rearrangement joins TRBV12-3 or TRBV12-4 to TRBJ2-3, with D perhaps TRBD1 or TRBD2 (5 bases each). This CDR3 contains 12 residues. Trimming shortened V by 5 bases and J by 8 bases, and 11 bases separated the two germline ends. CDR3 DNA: TGTGCCAGCAGTCCGGGACGGGCTACGCAGTATTTT. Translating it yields CASSPGRATQYF.

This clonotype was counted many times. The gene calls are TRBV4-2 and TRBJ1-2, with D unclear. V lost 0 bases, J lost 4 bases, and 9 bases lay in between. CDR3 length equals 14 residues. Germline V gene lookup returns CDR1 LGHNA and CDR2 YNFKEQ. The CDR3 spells CASSQDRTAYGYTF. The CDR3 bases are TGTGCCAGCAGCCAAGATCGCACGGCCTATGGCTACACCTTC.

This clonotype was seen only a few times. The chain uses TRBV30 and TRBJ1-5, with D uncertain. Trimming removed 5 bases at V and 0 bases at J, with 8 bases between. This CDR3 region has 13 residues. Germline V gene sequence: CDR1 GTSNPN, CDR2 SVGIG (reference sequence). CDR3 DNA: TGTGCCTGGGCTGAACGTAGCAATCAGCCCCAGCATTTT. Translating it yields CAWAERSNQPQHF.

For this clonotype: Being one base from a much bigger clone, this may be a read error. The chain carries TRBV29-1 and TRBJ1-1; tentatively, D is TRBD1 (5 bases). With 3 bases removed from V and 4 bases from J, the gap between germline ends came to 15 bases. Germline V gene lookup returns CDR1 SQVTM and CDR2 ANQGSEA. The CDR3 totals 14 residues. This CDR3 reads CSVEVGRGGTEAFF. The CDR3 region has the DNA TGCAGCGTTGAGGTGGGAAGGGGAGGCACTGAAGCTTTCTTT.

The chain's CDR3 is CASSLVGDRVTDTQYF. The CDR3 DNA reads TGCGCCAGCAGCTTGGTGGGGGACAGGGTAACAGATACGCAGTATTTT. This rearrangement joins TRBV5-1 to TRBJ2-3, with 9 bases matching TRBD1. Germline CDR1 SGHRS, CDR2 YFSETQ. This CDR3 spans 16 amino acids. Trimming at V came to 0 bases and at J to 3 bases, leaving 5 bases not matched to a gene.

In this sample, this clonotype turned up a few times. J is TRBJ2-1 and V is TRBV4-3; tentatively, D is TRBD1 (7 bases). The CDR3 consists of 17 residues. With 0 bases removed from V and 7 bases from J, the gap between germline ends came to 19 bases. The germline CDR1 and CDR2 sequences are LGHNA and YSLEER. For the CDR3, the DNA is TGCGCCAGCAGCCAAGATACCCAGGCAGGGGGGAGGAATGAGCAGTTCTTC. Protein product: CASSQDTQAGGRNEQFF.

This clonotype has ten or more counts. In DNA, the CDR3 is TGTGCCAGCAGCTTATTCGAGACAGGGAGCAGAACGCAGTATTTT. It specifies CASSLFETGSRTQYF. The chain is built from TRBV11-2 and TRBJ2-3, with 7 positions matching TRBD1. Per germline, CDR1 SGHAT and CDR2 FQNNGV. Trimming at V came to 2 bases and at J to 9 bases, leaving 11 bases not matched to a gene. This CDR3 spans 15 amino acids.

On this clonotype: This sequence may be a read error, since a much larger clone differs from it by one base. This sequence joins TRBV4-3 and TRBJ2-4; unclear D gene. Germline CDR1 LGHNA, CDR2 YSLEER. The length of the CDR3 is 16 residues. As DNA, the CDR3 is TGCGTCGGCAGCCAAGATAGGACGGTAGCCAAAAACATTCAGTACTTC. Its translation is CVGSQDRTVAKNIQYF.

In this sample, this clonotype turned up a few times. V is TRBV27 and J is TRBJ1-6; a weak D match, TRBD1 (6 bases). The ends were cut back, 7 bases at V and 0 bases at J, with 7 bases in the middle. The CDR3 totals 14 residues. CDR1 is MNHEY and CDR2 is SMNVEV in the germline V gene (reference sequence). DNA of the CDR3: TGTGCCAGCAAGGACAGCTCCTATAATTCACCCCTCCACTTT. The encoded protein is CASKDSSYNSPLHF.

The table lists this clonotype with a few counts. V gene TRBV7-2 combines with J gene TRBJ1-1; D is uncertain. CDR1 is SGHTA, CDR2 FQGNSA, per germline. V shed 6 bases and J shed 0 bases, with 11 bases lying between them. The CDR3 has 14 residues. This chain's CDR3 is CASRPQNLNTEAFF. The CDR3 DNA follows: TGTGCCAGCAGACCACAGAATCTGAACACTGAAGCTTTCTTT.

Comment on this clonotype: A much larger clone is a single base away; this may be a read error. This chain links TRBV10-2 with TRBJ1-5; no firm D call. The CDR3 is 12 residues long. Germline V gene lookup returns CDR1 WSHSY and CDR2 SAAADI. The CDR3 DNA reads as TGCGCCAGCAAGGCAGCGAATCGGCCCCAGCATTTT. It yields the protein CASKAANRPQHF.

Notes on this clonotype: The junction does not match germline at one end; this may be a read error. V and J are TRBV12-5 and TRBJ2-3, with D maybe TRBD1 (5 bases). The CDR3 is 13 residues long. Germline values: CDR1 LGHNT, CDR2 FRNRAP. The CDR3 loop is CVSGFTGTDTQYF. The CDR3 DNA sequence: TGTGTTAGTGGGTTCACAGGCACTGATACGCAGTATTTT.

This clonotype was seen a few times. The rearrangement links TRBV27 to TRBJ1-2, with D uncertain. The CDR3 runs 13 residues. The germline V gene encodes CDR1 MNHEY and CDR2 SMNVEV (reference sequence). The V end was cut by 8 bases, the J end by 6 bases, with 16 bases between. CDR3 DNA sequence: TGTGCCAGCTCCCGTCTCCGGAGCGATGGCTACACCTTC. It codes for CASSRLRSDGYTF.

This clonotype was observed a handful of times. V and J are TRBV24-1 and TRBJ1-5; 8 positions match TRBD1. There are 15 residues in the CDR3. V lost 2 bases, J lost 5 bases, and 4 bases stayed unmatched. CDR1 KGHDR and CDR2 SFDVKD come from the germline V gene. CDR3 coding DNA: TGTGCCACCAGTGATTCCCAGGGGGCCGATCAGCCCCAGCATTTT. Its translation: CATSDSQGADQPQHF.

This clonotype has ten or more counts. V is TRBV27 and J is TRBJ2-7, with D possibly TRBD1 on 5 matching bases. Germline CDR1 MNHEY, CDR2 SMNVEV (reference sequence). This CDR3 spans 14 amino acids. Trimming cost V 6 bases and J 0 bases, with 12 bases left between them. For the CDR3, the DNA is TGTGCCAGCAGCCCGATTGACAGCTCCTACGAGCAGTACTTC. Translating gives CASSPIDSSYEQYF.

The CDR3 coding sequence is TGTGCCAGCAGCCCCTACCGTTTACCTGGAGGGGAGCTGTTTTTT. Protein sequence: CASSPYRLPGGELFF. The chain joins TRBV7-8 to TRBJ2-2; D not certain. From germline, CDR1 is SGHVS and CDR2 FQNEAQ. V shed 5 bases and J shed 8 bases, with 18 bases lying between them. The CDR3 contains 15 residues.

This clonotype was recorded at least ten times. The CDR3, as DNA: TGTGCCAGCAGTCGGGACTTGAACTACGAGCAGTACTTC. Protein: CASSRDLNYEQYF. The chain combines TRBV6-5 with TRBJ2-7, with D maybe TRBD2 (6 bases). Per germline, CDR1 MNHEY and CDR2 SVGAGI. CDR3 length equals 13 residues. Between the trimmed V and J ends, which lost 5 bases and 3 bases, there was a span of 11 bases.

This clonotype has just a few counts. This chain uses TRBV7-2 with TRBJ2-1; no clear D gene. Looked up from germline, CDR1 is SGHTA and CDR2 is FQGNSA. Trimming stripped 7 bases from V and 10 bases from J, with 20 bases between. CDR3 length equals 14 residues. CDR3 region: CASTVPRPSAEQFF. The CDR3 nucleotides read TGTGCCAGCACCGTGCCGCGCCCCTCGGCGGAGCAGTTCTTC. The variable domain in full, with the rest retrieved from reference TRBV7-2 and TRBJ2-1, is GAGVSQSPSNKVTEKGKDVELRCDPISGHTALYWYRQSLGQGLEFLIYFQGNSAPDKSGLPSDRFSAERTGGSVSTLTIQRTQQEDSAVYLCASTVPRPSAEQFFGPGTRLTVL.

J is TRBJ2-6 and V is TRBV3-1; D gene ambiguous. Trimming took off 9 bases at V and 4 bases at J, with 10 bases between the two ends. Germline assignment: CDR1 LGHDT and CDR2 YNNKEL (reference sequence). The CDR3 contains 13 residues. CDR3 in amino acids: CARRGSGANVLTF. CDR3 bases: TGTGCCAGGAGAGGATCCGGGGCCAACGTCCTGACTTTC.

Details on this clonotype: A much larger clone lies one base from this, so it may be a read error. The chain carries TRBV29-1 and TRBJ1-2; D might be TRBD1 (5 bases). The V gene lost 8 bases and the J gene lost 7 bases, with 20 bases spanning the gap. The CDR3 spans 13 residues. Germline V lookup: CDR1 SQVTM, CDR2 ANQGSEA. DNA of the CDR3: TGCAGCTCCCGGGCCAGGGCAGGGATTGGCTACACCTTC. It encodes CSSRARAGIGYTF.

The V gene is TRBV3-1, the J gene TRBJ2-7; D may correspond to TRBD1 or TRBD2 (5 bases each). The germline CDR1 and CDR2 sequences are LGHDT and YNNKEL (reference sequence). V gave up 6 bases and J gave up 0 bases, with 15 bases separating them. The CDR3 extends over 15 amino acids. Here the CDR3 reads CASSSGRSSSYEQYF. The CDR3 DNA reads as TGTGCCAGCAGTTCGGGACGGTCAAGCTCCTACGAGCAGTACTTC.

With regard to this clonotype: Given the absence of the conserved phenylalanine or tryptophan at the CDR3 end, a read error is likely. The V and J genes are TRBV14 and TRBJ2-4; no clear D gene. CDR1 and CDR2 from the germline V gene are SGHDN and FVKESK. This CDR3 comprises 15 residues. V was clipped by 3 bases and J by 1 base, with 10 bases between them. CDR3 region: CASSQGLLAKNIQYC. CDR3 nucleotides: TGTGCCAGCAGCCAGGGCCTCCTGGCCAAAAACATTCAGTACTGC.

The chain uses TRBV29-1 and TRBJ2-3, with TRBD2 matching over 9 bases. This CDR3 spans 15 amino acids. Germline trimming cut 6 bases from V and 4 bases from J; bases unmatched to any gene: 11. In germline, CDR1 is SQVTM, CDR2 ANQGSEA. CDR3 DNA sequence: TGCAGCGTATCTCCCCAAGCGGGGGGTTCAGATACGCAGTATTTT. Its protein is CSVSPQAGGSDTQYF.

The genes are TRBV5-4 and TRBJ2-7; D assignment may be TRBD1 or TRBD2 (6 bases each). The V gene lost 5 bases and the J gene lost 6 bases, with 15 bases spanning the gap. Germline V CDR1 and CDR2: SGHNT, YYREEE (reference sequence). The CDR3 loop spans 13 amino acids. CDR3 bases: TGTGCCAGCAGGTTGAGAGGGGGGCCCGAGCAGTACTTC. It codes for CASRLRGGPEQYF. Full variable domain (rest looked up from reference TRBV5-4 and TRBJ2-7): ETGVTQSPTHLIKTRGQQVTLRCSSQSGHNTVSWYQQALGQGPQFIFQYYREEENGRGNFPPRFSGLQFPNYSSELNVNALELDDSALYLCASRLRGGPEQYFGPGTRLTVT.